Given below is one T cell receptor beta chain in context. Its specificity is unknown. The sample is drawn from a study of post-analysis software for immune sequencing data. General study points: The study found TRBV5-6, TRBV5-1 and TRBV20-1 among four to six TRBV segments more frequent in patients than controls.

The CDR3 spans 13 residues. Germline CDR1 is LGHDT and CDR2 is YNNKEL (reference sequence). Trimming took 4 bases from V and 3 from J; bases not matched to a gene: 2. TCR beta cDNA libraries included unique molecular identifiers. The T cell input of roughly 1 to 11 million gave about 470,000 cDNA molecules. In TCRdb, the PCR reads were re-called with MiXCR into one record per CDR3 protein. The table lists 650,000 to 850,000 distinct CDR3 sequences, roughly 50% of them singletons, with approximately 4.2% in the top ten. This receptor was taken from a girl between 5 and 17 years old with multiple sclerosis. The chain couples TRBV3-1 to TRBJ2-5; 7 bases line up with TRBD2. The sample was blood. Here the CDR3 DNA reads TGTGCCAGCAGCCGTGGGGGGGAAGAGACCCAGTACTTC. Amino acids: CASSRGGEETQYF.